This T cell receptor (beta chain) was identified in a study of blood T cell repertoires in COVID-19. Study details: Sites across the United States, Italy and Spain contributed samples from acute and convalescent COVID-19. Nucleic acid was either cDNA or gDNA, and it came from T cells, B-cell-depleted T cells, or PBMCs.

Trimming pared 5 bases from V and 2 bases from J, leaving 11 bases between. The CDR3 spans 14 residues. Per the germline V gene, CDR1 is SGDLS and CDR2 is YYNGEE. Per the original data handling: Reference gene primer amplification gave estimated nucleated cell counts. The repertoire was sequenced with immunoSEQ multiplex PCR; TCRdb's copy has only in-frame clones and lacks some. That table furnishes V, J and clone size, whereas the DNA furnished D and trimming. Here the sample spans approximately 190,000 clones, 80% to 90% being singletons. The source material was peripheral blood. The receptor comes from a man aged 30-40 years with active or convalescent COVID-19. The gene calls are TRBV9 and TRBJ1-5, with a tentative D call TRBD1 (5 bases). The CDR3, as DNA: TGTGCCAGCAGTGGAGGGGACGGCAATCAGCCCCAGCATTTT. It translates to CASSGGDGNQPQHF.